This T cell receptor (beta chain) was retrieved from a study of blood T cell repertoires in COVID-19. Study-level information: From the United States, Italy and Spain came samples of acute and convalescent COVID-19. Sources were T cells, B-cell-depleted T cells, or PBMCs; the material itself was cDNA or gDNA.

Which cohort a participant joined came from the clinical history participants gave. CDR3 size: 16 residues. V gave up 5 bases and J gave up 3 bases; unmatched junction bases: 9. The germline V gene encodes CDR1 LNHDA and CDR2 SQIVND (reference sequence). This table comes from immunoSEQ multiplex PCR, and its TCRdb copy is limited to in-frame clones, with some not included. The sample includes under 200,000 clones, more than 70% of them seen just once. The rearrangement links TRBV19 to TRBJ2-3; 9 bases fit TRBD1. The sample comprised PBMCs or T cells enriched from blood (not recorded which). The receptor was isolated from a man in his forties with acute COVID-19. CDR3: CASSSPPGQGTDTQYF. The CDR3 nucleotides are TGTGCCAGTAGTTCCCCGCCCGGACAGGGGACAGATACGCAGTATTTT.